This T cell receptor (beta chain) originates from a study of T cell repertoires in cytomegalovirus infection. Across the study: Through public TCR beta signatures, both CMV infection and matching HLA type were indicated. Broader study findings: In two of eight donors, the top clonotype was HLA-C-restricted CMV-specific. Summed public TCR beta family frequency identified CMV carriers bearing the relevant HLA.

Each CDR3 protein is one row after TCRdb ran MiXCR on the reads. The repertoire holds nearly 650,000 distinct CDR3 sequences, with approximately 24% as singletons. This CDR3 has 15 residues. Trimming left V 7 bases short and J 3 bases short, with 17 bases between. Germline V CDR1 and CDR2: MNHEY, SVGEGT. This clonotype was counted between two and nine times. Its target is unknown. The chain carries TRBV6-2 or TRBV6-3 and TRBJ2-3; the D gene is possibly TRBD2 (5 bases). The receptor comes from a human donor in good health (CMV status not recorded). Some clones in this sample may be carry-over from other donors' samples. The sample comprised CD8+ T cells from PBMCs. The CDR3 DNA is TGTGCCAGCACCTTTAGCGCCCGTGGAACAGATACGCAGTATTTT. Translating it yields CASTFSARGTDTQYF.